This T cell receptor beta chain was sequenced for a study of T cell clones after liver transplantation. This CDR3 is built from 16 residues. The repertoire was sequenced with immunoSEQ multiplex PCR; TCRdb's copy has only in-frame clones and lacks some. The table includes 6,000 to 9,000 clones, 80% detected once. The sequence was collected from a human donor who received a liver transplant. The chain couples TRBV12-1 to TRBJ2-1; the table names TRBD2, a call not compared with the DNA. TRBV12-1 is recorded as a pseudogene. The sample here was CD8+ T cells from blood, taken before liver transplant. The CDR3 here is CASSLSSGGAMNEQFF. For the CDR3, the DNA is TGTGCCAGCAGTCTGAGTAGCGGGGGGGCCATGAATGAGCAGTTCTTC.